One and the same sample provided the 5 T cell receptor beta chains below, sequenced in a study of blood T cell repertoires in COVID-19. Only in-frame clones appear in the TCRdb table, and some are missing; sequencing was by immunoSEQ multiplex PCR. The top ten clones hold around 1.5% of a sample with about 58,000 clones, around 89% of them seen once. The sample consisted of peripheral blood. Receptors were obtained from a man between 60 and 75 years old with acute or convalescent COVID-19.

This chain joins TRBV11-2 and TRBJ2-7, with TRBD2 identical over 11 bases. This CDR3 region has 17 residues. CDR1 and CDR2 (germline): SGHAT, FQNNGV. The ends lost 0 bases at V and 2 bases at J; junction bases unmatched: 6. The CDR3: CASSLDRSSGRTYEQYF. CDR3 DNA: TGTGCCAGCAGCTTAGATCGTTCTAGCGGGAGGACCTACGAGCAGTACTTC.

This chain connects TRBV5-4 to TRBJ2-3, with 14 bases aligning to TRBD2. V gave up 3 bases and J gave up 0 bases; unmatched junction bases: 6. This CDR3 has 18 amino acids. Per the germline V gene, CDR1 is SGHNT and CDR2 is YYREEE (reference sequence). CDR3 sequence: CASSSGTSGSSSTDTQYF. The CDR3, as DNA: TGTGCCAGCAGCTCCGGGACTAGCGGGAGCTCTAGCACAGATACGCAGTATTTT.

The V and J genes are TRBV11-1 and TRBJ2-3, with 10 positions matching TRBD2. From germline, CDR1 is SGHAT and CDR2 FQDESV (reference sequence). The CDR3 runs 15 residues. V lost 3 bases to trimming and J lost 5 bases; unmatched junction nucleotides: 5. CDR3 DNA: TGTGCCAGCAGCTTGGTCGGGACTAGCGAAGATACGCAGTATTTT. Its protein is CASSLVGTSEDTQYF.

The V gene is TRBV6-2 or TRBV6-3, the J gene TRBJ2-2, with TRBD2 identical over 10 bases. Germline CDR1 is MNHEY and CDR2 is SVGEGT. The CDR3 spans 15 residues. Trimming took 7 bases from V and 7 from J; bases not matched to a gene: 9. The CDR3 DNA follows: TGTGCCAGCACCCCTAGCGGGAGCCGGAACGGGGAGCTGTTTTTT. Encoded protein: CASTPSGSRNGELFF.

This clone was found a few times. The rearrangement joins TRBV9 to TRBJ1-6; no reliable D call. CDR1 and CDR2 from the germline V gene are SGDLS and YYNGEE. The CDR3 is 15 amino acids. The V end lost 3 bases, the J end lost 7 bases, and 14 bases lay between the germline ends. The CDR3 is CASSAGPEGNSPLHF. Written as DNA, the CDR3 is TGTGCCAGCAGCGCCGGTCCGGAGGGAAATTCACCCCTCCACTTT.